The next 26 T cell receptor beta chains were all read from a single sample in a study of T cells after yellow fever vaccination. TCRdb re-derived calls from the 5' RACE reads in MiXCR, one entry per CDR3 protein. The sample yields hundreds of thousands of distinct CDR3 sequences, 9% to 15% seen once. This material consisted of PBMCs, taken on the day of the yellow fever booster vaccination. These receptors originate from a man aged 25 to 45 who received the YFV17D yellow fever vaccine.

The J gene is TRBJ1-2, the V gene TRBV7-9; tentative D call: TRBD1 (5 bases). The V and J ends lost 2 bases and 4 bases respectively, with 11 bases between them. The CDR3 is 14 residues long. Germline V CDR1 and CDR2: SEHNR, FQNEAQ (reference sequence). CDR3 sequence reads: CASSLRDSGYGYTF. The CDR3 region has the DNA TGTGCCAGCAGCTTAAGAGACAGTGGCTATGGCTACACCTTC.

The V and J genes are TRBV10-3 and TRBJ2-7; 8 bases fit TRBD2. Germline trimming cut 10 bases from V and 2 bases from J; bases unmatched to any gene: 4. This CDR3 has 12 amino acids. Germline V lookup: CDR1 ENHRY, CDR2 SYGVKD. The CDR3 loop is CATRLAPYEQYF. The CDR3, as DNA: TGTGCCACCAGACTAGCGCCCTACGAGCAGTACTTC.

The chain links TRBV10-3 to TRBJ1-2; D uncertain. Trimming took off 8 bases at V and 10 bases at J, with 26 bases between the two ends. Germline V gene data show CDR1 as ENHRY and CDR2 as SYGVKD. The CDR3 sequence is 15 residues long. The DNA of the CDR3 is TGTGCCATCCCGGGTACCAGGACGGCGGCGGGAGACTACACCTTC. It codes for CAIPGTRTAAGDYTF.

J is TRBJ1-2 and V is TRBV7-8; D is unclear. The CDR3 has 13 amino acids. Trimming cost V 3 bases and J 1 base, with 6 bases left between them. CDR1 and CDR2 from the germline V gene are SGHVS and FQNEAQ. CDR3 amino acids: CASSFRRNYGYTF. DNA of the CDR3: TGTGCCAGCAGCTTTCGCCGTAACTATGGCTACACCTTC.

The chain employs TRBV10-2 and TRBJ2-7, with a tentative D call TRBD1 (6 bases). V was clipped by 7 bases and J by 4 bases, with 8 bases between them. This CDR3 has 11 residues. Per the germline V gene, CDR1 is WSHSY and CDR2 is SAAADI. CDR3 loop: CASKQGYEQYF. The CDR3 DNA reads as TGCGCCAGCAAACAGGGTTACGAGCAGTACTTC.

This clonotype was recorded a few times. The chain links TRBV6-1 to TRBJ2-4; 13 nucleotides line up with TRBD2. V shed 6 bases and J 7 bases; nucleotides not matched to a gene: 6. Looked up from germline, CDR1 is MNHNS and CDR2 is SASEGT. CDR3 length: 15 residues. The CDR3 DNA reads TGTGCCAGCAGGGACCTGACTAGCGGGAGGAACATTCAGTACTTC. It yields the protein CASRDLTSGRNIQYF.

This clonotype has more than one count but fewer than ten. J is TRBJ1-4 and V is TRBV7-9; the D gene is possibly TRBD1 (6 bases). Germline-derived CDR1 and CDR2 are SEHNR and FQNEAQ (reference sequence). Deletions cut 5 bases from V and 7 bases from J, with 17 bases between. There are 15 residues in the CDR3. DNA of the CDR3: TGTGCCAGCAGCCGCGGCAGGGGTCAGGGTGAAAAACTGTTTTTT. Protein sequence: CASSRGRGQGEKLFF.

The chain is built from TRBV30 and TRBJ2-1; a weak D match, TRBD2 (6 bases). CDR1 is GTSNPN, CDR2 SVGIG, per germline (reference sequence). CDR3 length: 14 amino acids. The germline V and J ends were trimmed by 6 bases and 0 bases, with 12 bases remaining between them. For the CDR3, the DNA is TGTGCCTGCCCCGGGACTGACTCCTACAATGAGCAGTTCTTC. It translates to CACPGTDSYNEQFF.

Comments on this clonotype: One end of the junction is discordant with germline, which a read error may explain. The gene calls are TRBV3-1 and TRBJ2-1; tentative D call: TRBD2 (7 bases). Germline CDR1 LGHDT, CDR2 YNNKEL (reference sequence). The CDR3 has 11 amino acids. This chain's CDR3 is CASTQQGLLFF. As DNA, the CDR3 is TGTGCCAGCACCCAACAGGGACTATTATTCTTC.

This chain's CDR3 is CASSDPPGPQHAYF. CDR3 nucleotides: TGTGCCAGCAGTGACCCCCCGGGCCCCCAGCACGCGTATTTT. The V call is TRBV6-1, the J call TRBJ2-3, with D unclear. Germline V gene sequence: CDR1 MNHNS, CDR2 SASEGT. V dropped 3 bases and J dropped 14 bases, with 21 bases sitting between them. The CDR3 covers 14 residues.

This clonotype appeared a few times. The rearrangement joins TRBV5-1 to TRBJ2-1; D tentatively fits TRBD1 or TRBD2 (5 bases each). The CDR3 is 16 amino acids. V dropped 3 bases and J dropped 0 bases, with 13 bases sitting between them. The germline gives CDR1 SGHRS, CDR2 YFSETQ. CDR3 bases: TGCGCCAGCAGCTCCATGGGGGATTTCTCCTACAATGAGCAGTTCTTC. Amino acids: CASSSMGDFSYNEQFF.

This clonotype was counted a few times. This chain connects TRBV11-3 to TRBJ2-7, with TRBD1 matching over 7 bases. With 5 bases clipped from V and 2 bases from J, the junction kept 6 bases outside the gene matches. Germline-derived CDR1 and CDR2 are SGHNT and YENEEA. This CDR3 contains 14 residues. CDR3: CASSVDRVPYEQYF. For the CDR3, the DNA is TGTGCCAGCAGCGTCGACAGGGTCCCCTACGAGCAGTACTTC.

There are many counts of this clonotype. V and J are TRBV27 and TRBJ2-3; D gene uncertain. Trimming removed 6 bases at V and 13 bases at J, with 23 bases between. Germline lookup yields CDR1 MNHEY and CDR2 SMNVEV (reference sequence). CDR3 length: 14 residues. CDR3 residues: CASSLELGHGCEYF. The CDR3 region has the DNA TGTGCCAGCAGCTTGGAGTTGGGCCACGGGTGTGAGTATTTT.

This clonotype was seen more than once but under ten times. The V gene is TRBV20-1, the J gene TRBJ2-7; D is unclear. The V and J ends lost 5 bases and 2 bases respectively, with 10 bases between them. Germline loops: CDR1 DFQATT, CDR2 SNEGSKA (reference sequence). This CDR3 contains 12 residues. CDR3 residues: CSARSGPYEQYF. The CDR3 nucleotides read TGCAGTGCTCGGTCCGGCCCCTACGAGCAGTACTTC.

The rearrangement links TRBV29-1 to TRBJ2-5; D unclear. Germline V gene sequence: CDR1 SQVTM, CDR2 ANQGSEA. V was cut by 6 bases and J by 3 bases, with 11 bases left in between. The CDR3 consists of 12 residues. The CDR3 region has the DNA TGCAGCGTGGCTAGGACCGAAGAGACCCAGTACTTC. This gives the protein CSVARTEETQYF.

This clonotype was seen more than once but under ten times. The CDR3 region is CASSLTGTDNSPLHF. As DNA, the CDR3 is TGTGCCAGCAGCTTGACCGGGACAGATAATTCACCCCTCCACTTT. V is TRBV11-2 and J is TRBJ1-6; 7 nucleotides agree with TRBD1. V lost 3 bases and J lost 5; bases outside the gene matches: 4. This CDR3 has 15 amino acids. Germline V lookup: CDR1 SGHAT, CDR2 FQNNGV.

The chain is built from TRBV6-2 or TRBV6-3 and TRBJ2-7; TRBD1 matches 8 bases. Germline V gene data show CDR1 as MNHEY and CDR2 as SVGEGT. This CDR3 has 16 amino acids. The junction had 8 bases not matched to a gene; V was cut back by 0 bases and J by 4 bases. The CDR3 spells CASSYSPRQGIYEQYF. Here the CDR3 DNA reads TGTGCCAGCAGTTACTCACCGAGACAGGGGATTTACGAGCAGTACTTC.

This chain connects TRBV3-1 to TRBJ2-3; D call uncertain. V lost 0 bases to trimming and J lost 3 bases, with 4 bases between them. CDR1 and CDR2 (germline): LGHDT, YNNKEL (reference sequence). This CDR3 region has 13 residues. The CDR3, as DNA: TGTGCCAGCAGCCAAGAAAGAACAGATACGCAGTATTTT. Its protein is CASSQERTDTQYF.

This clonotype occurred a few times. The genes are TRBV27 and TRBJ2-1; 8 nucleotides agree with TRBD2. The germline gives CDR1 MNHEY, CDR2 SMNVEV (reference sequence). The CDR3 loop spans 14 amino acids. After removal of 5 bases from V and 13 bases from J, the junction contained 13 bases not matched to a gene. CDR3 DNA: TGTGCCAGCAGTCTCTTAGCGGGATCGGAGCTACAGTTCTTC. This encodes CASSLLAGSELQFF.

V is TRBV20-1 and J is TRBJ2-1; no firm D call. V was cut by 6 bases and J by 7 bases, with 19 bases left in between. The CDR3 is 14 residues long. The germline V gene has CDR1 DFQATT and CDR2 SNEGSKA (reference sequence). CDR3 nucleotides: TGCAGTGCCCACACAAATATGGGGTCAAATGAGCAGTTCTTC. Residues: CSAHTNMGSNEQFF.

V and J are TRBV5-1 and TRBJ1-2; 9 positions match TRBD1. V lost 0 bases, J lost 6 bases, and 3 bases stayed unmatched. The germline CDR1 and CDR2 sequences are SGHRS and YFSETQ. CDR3 length: 14 amino acids. The CDR3 region has the DNA TGCGCCAGCAGCTTGGGACAGGGGGGGAATGGCTACACCTTC. The encoded protein is CASSLGQGGNGYTF.

This clonotype was picked up a small number of times. The CDR3 coding sequence is TGTGCCAGCAGCGCCCGGACAGGGGGAAGAGAGACCCAGTACTTC. Translating gives CASSARTGGRETQYF. The chain joins TRBV6-1 to TRBJ2-5; 10 positions agree with TRBD1. CDR3 length: 15 residues. V dropped 6 bases and J dropped 4; count of bases not matched to a gene: 8. The V gene's germline CDR1 is MNHNS and CDR2 SASEGT.

This clonotype came up many times. The gene calls are TRBV7-9 and TRBJ2-1; 8 bases fit TRBD1. The CDR3 loop spans 13 amino acids. V was clipped by 1 base and J by 15 bases; unmatched bases: 8. Germline assignment: CDR1 SEHNR and CDR2 FQNEAQ (reference sequence). CDR3 nucleotides: TGTGCCAGCAGCTTAGTAAGACAGGGGAATCTGTTCTTC. Its protein product is CASSLVRQGNLFF.

This clonotype turned up a few times. The rearrangement joins TRBV29-1 to TRBJ2-6; D might be TRBD2 (5 bases). CDR1 and CDR2 from the germline V gene are SQVTM and ANQGSEA. V lost 4 bases, J lost 0 bases, and 7 bases lay in between. The CDR3 is 14 residues long. The CDR3 nucleotides are TGCAGCGTTGGTGGGAGCTCTGGGGCCAACGTCCTGACTTTC. Residues: CSVGGSSGANVLTF.

This clonotype was counted between two and nine times. This rearrangement joins TRBV7-8 to TRBJ2-7; no definite D call. CDR3 length: 14 amino acids. CDR1 SGHVS and CDR2 FQNEAQ come from the germline V gene. Trimming stripped 5 bases from V and 6 bases from J, with 17 bases between. The chain's CDR3 is CASSNRTDTVEQYF. The CDR3 nucleotides are TGTGCCAGCAGCAACCGAACCGACACAGTCGAGCAGTACTTC.

V usage is TRBV20-1 and J usage is TRBJ2-5; 7 nucleotides align to TRBD2. After removal of 3 bases from V and 1 base from J, the junction contained 8 bases not matched to a gene. The germline gives CDR1 DFQATT, CDR2 SNEGSKA (reference sequence). The CDR3 has 15 residues. CDR3 loop: CSASGGGKTQETQYF. The CDR3 DNA is TGCAGTGCTAGTGGGGGGGGTAAAACCCAAGAGACCCAGTACTTC.